The text below deals with one TCR beta chain. The sample is drawn from a study of blood T cell repertoires in COVID-19. Background on the study: The analysed material was cDNA or gDNA that came from T cells, B-cell-depleted T cells, or PBMCs.

The germline V gene encodes CDR1 ENHRY and CDR2 SYGVKD. V lost 11 bases and J lost 6; bases outside the gene matches: 10. The CDR3 loop spans 12 amino acids. The authors' processing: Reference gene primer amplification in the assay estimated nucleated cell counts. Measured with immunoSEQ multiplex PCR; TCRdb has only the in-frame clones, and not every one. The D gene and trimming were derived from the DNA, and the V and J assignments and clone size from that table. Seen here are hundreds of thousands of clones, roughly 90% observed once, and the top ten hold 0.82%. Recruited during active infection, patients (from Seattle) were subsequently followed longitudinally.

This chain uses TRBV10-3 with TRBJ2-7, with 7 bases aligning to TRBD2. Source material: peripheral blood. The receptor comes from a man aged 55-75 years with COVID-19, enrolled during active disease. The DNA of the CDR3 is TGTGCCGCCTCTCCCGCTAGCGGCGAGCAGTACTTC. Its translation is CAASPASGEQYF.